This TCR beta chain was identified during a study of Graves' ophthalmopathy and Graves' hyperthyroidism. Amplifying from RNA transcripts, the study obtained TCR beta CDR3 regions. Second-round multiplex PCR came after a first-round RT-PCR that employed HTBI primers. TCRdb reprocessed the multiplex PCR reads via MiXCR and lists one record per CDR3 protein. The sample yields about 700,000 distinct CDR3 sequences, roughly 41% seen once. With a duration under 3 months, ophthalmopathy in the donors showed moderate-to-severe activity, CAS ≥3 and NOSPECS ≥4. Diagnostic conclusions were grounded in clinical symptoms, serum thyroxine, TRAb, thyroid ultrasound and orbital computed tomography. It was from over 8.5 ml of fresh peripheral blood that the PBMCs came. As regards this clonotype: This may be a read error, as it is one base from a much larger clone.

Germline-derived CDR1 and CDR2 are SNHLY and FYNNEI. The CDR3 is 11 amino acids. This TCR was sampled from an adult man with Graves' ophthalmopathy. V and J are TRBV2 and TRBJ2-5; 7 nucleotides line up with TRBD1. Sequencing was carried out using peripheral blood. CDR3 sequence: CASSEQGTQCF. The CDR3 nucleotides are TGTGCCAGCAGCGAACAGGGGACCCAGTGCTTC. Complete variable domain (other parts from reference TRBV2 and TRBJ2-5): EPEVTQTPSHQVTQMGQEVILRCVPISNHLYFYWYRQILGQKVEFLVSFYNNEISEKSEIFDDQFSVERPDGSNFTLKIRSTKLEDSAMYFCASSEQGTQCFGPGTRLLVL.